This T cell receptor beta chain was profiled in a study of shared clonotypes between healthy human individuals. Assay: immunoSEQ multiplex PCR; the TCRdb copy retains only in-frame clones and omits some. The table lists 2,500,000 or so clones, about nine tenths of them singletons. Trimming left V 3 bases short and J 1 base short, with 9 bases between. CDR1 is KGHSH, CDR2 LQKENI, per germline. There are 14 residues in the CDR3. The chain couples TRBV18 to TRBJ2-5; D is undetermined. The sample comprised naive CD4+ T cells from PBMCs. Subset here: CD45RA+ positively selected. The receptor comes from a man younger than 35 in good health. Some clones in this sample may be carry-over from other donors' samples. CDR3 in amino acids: CASSPLPSQETQYF. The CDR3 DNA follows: TGTGCCAGCTCACCCCTCCCCAGCCAAGAGACCCAGTACTTC.